This TCR beta chain was sequenced for a study of breast tumors, draining lymph nodes, adjacent tissues. Study conclusions and caveats: The lymph node origin of tumor T cells was framed as consistent with a hypothesis, not demonstrated. Findings are consistent with lymph node origin and intratumoral expansion of most tumor T cells. Luminal-like breast cancer showed significantly greater tumor-nontumor repertoire similarity than basal-like breast cancer did. Tumor repertoires ranked between lymph nodes and nontumor tissue in diversity, with V and J gene preferences.

A word on this clonotype: Its antigen remains unidentified.

One entry per CDR3 protein results from TCRdb running MiXCR on the multiplex PCR reads. The sample holds about 21,000 distinct CDR3 sequences, approximately 48% seen once. The V and J ends lost 1 base and 11 bases, in that order; junction bases with no gene match: 7. The germline CDR1 and CDR2 sequences are DFQATT and SNEGSKA (reference sequence). The CDR3 is 13 residues long. The V call is TRBV20-1, the J call TRBJ2-1; 8 positions match TRBD2. This clonotype originated in a female donor with breast cancer. Some clones in this sample may be carry-over from other donors' samples. Sample: breast tumor tissue. CDR3 residues: CSARVTSAVQQFF. In DNA form, the CDR3 reads TGCAGTGCTAGAGTGACTAGCGCGGTTCAGCAGTTCTTC.